Below, 3 T cell receptor beta chains from the same sample are listed, as sequenced in a study of OX40 agonist ivuxolimab in advanced cancers. TCRdb's table, derived via immunoSEQ multiplex PCR, lists solely in-frame clones and lacks some. The table has tens of thousands of clones, more than 85% seen once. Sequencing used CD4+ or CD8+ T cells sorted from blood, obtained in a trial of the OX40 agonist ivuxolimab. The source is an adult with an advanced solid tumor such as melanoma, head and neck, liver or kidney cancer.

The chain is built from TRBV4-1 and TRBJ1-5, with unresolved D. Germline V gene lookup returns CDR1 MGHRA and CDR2 YSYEKL. With 2 bases removed from V and 6 bases from J, the gap between germline ends came to 14 bases. CDR3 size: 15 residues. CDR3 coding DNA: TGCGCCAGCAGCCAAACGGAGGGAGAGGGTCAGCCCCAGCATTTT. Its translation is CASSQTEGEGQPQHF.

This chain links TRBV4-1 with TRBJ2-3, with a tentative D call TRBD1 (5 bases). The CDR3 spans 15 residues. CDR1 is MGHRA, CDR2 YSYEKL, per germline. V lost 0 bases to trimming and J lost 6 bases, with 13 bases between them. CDR3 sequence reads: CASSQEGRAEDTQYF. The CDR3 region has the DNA TGCGCCAGCAGCCAAGAGGGCAGGGCGGAGGATACGCAGTATTTT.

The chain links TRBV4-1 to TRBJ2-1; 8 bases agree with TRBD2. Germline trimming cut 3 bases from V and 3 bases from J; bases unmatched to any gene: 10. CDR1 is MGHRA and CDR2 is YSYEKL in the germline V gene. The CDR3 has 17 residues. CDR3 in amino acids: CASSHRDSGTSYNEQFF. In DNA form, the CDR3 reads TGCGCCAGCAGCCATCGTGATTCCGGGACTAGCTACAATGAGCAGTTCTTC.